This entry features one T cell receptor beta chain sequence. Its antigen remains unknown. This sample was taken from a study of T cells in Graves' hyperthyroidism and ophthalmopathy. TCR beta CDR3 region amplification was performed from RNA transcripts. Carried out on the TCR CDR3, a first-round RT-PCR used the HTBI primer set. TCRdb fed the multiplex PCR reads into MiXCR, producing one record per CDR3 protein. Among some 620,000 distinct CDR3 sequences listed, 15% to 20% were seen once. Points from the study as a whole: With a median lead of about 6.9 months before onset, the model predicted ophthalmopathy.

V gave up 5 bases and J gave up 7 bases; unmatched junction bases: 4. CDR1 is SGHTA and CDR2 is FQGTGA in the germline V gene. The CDR3 is 13 residues long. Patients aged 18 to 65 had newly diagnosed hyperthyroidism of under 2 months' duration. Diagnoses used clinical symptoms, serum thyroxine and TRAb, thyroid ultrasound and orbital computed tomography. The TCR comes from a woman aged 30 to 39 with Graves' hyperthyroidism. This chain joins TRBV7-3 and TRBJ2-7, with 11 bases aligning to TRBD2. Sequencing used blood. In DNA, the CDR3 is TGTGCCAGCAGCCCCACTAGCGGGAGTGAGCAGTACTTC. This codes for CASSPTSGSEQYF.